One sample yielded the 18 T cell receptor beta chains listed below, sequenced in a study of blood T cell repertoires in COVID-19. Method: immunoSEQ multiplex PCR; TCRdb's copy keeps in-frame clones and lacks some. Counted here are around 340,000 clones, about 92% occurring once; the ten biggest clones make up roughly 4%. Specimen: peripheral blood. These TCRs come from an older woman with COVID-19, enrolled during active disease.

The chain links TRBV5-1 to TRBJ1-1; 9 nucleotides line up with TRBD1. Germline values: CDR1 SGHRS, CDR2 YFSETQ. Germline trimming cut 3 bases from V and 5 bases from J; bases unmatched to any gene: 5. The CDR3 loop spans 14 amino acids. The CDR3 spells CASSYDRGSTEAFF. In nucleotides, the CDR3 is TGCGCCAGCAGCTACGACAGGGGGAGTACTGAAGCTTTCTTT. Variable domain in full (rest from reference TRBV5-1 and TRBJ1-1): KAGVTQTPRYLIKTRGQQVTLSCSPISGHRSVSWYQQTPGQGLQFLFEYFSETQRNKGNFPGRFSGRQFSNSRSEMNVSTLELGDSALYLCASSYDRGSTEAFFGQGTRLTVV.

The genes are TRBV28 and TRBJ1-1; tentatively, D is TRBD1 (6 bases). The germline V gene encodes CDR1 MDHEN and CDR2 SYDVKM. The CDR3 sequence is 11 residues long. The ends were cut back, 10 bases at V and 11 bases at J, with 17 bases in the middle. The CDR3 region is CATDNRVVAFF. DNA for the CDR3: TGTGCCACCGATAACAGGGTGGTCGCTTTCTTT.

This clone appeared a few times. The chain's CDR3 is CAFGTVEAFF. CDR3 nucleotide sequence: TGTGCCTTCGGGACAGTTGAAGCTTTCTTT. V and J are TRBV30 and TRBJ1-1, with 7 nucleotides matching TRBD1. Trimming at V came to 7 bases and at J to 7 bases, leaving 3 bases not matched to a gene. The germline V gene has CDR1 GTSNPN and CDR2 SVGIG (reference sequence). This CDR3 comprises 10 residues.

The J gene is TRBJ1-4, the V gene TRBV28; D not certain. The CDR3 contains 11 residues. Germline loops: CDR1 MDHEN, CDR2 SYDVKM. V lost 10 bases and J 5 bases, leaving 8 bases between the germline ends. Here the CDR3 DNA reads TGTGCCACAGACGGGAATGAAAAACTGTTTTTT. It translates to CATDGNEKLFF.

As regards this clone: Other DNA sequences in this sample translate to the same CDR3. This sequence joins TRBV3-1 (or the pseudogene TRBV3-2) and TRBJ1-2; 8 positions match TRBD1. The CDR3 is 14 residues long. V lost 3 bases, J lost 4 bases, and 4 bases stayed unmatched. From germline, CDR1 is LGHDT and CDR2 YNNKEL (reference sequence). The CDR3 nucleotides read TGTGCCAGCAGCCATACCGGGACAGGCTATGGCTACACCTTC. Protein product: CASSHTGTGYGYTF.

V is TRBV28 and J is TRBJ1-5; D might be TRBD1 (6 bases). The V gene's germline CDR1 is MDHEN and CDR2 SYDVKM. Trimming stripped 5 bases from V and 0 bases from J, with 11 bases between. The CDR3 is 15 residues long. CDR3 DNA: TGTGCCAGCAGTAACCGACAGGCTAGCAATCAGCCCCAGCATTTT. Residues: CASSNRQASNQPQHF.

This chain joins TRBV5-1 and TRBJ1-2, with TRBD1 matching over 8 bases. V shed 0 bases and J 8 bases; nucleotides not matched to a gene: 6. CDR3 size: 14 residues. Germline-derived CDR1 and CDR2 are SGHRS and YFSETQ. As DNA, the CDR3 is TGCGCCAGCAGCTTGGACGGACAGGGTCGGGGCTACACCTTC. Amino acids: CASSLDGQGRGYTF.

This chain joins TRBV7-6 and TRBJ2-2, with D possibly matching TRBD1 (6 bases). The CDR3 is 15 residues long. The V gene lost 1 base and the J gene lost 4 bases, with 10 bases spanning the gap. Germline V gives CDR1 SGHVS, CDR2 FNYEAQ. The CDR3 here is CASSLDRVGTGELFF. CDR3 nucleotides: TGTGCCAGCAGCTTAGACAGGGTGGGCACCGGGGAGCTGTTTTTT.

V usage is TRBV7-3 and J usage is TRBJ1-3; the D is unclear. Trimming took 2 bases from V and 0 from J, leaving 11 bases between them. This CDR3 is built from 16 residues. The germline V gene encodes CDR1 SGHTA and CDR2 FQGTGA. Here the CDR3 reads CASSLQPSGSGNTIYF. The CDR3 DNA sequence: TGTGCCAGCAGCTTACAACCGTCCGGCTCTGGAAACACCATATATTTT.

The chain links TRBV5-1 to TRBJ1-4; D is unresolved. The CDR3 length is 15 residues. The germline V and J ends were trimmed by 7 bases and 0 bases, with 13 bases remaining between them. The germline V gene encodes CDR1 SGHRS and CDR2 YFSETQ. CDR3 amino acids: CASRDAEATNEKLFF. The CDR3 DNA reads TGCGCCAGCCGGGATGCCGAAGCAACTAATGAAAAACTGTTTTTT.

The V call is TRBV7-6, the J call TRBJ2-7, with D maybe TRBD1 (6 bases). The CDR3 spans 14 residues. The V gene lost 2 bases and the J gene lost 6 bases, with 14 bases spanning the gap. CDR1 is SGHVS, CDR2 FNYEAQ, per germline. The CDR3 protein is CASSLLGGQREQYF. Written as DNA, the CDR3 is TGTGCCAGCAGCTTATTAGGGGGTCAGCGCGAGCAGTACTTC.

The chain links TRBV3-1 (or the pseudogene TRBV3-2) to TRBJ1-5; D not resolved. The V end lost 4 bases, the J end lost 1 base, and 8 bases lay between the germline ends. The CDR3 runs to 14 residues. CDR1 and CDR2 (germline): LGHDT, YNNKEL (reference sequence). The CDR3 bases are TGTGCCAGCAGCCGATCTACCAGCAATCAGCCCCAGCATTTT. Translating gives CASSRSTSNQPQHF.

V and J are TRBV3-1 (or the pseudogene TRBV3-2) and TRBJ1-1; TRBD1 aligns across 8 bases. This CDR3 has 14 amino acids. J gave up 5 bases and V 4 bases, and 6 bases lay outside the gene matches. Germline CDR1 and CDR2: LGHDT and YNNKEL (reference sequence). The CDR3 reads CASSRQGAGTEAFF. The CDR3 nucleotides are TGTGCCAGCAGCCGGCAGGGGGCGGGGACTGAAGCTTTCTTT.

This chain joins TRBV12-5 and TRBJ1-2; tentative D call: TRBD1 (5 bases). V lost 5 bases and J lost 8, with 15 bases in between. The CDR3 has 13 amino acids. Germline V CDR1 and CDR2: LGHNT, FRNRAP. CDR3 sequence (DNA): TGTGCTAGTGGTCCACACGGGTCAGGGGGCTACACCTTC. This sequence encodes CASGPHGSGGYTF.

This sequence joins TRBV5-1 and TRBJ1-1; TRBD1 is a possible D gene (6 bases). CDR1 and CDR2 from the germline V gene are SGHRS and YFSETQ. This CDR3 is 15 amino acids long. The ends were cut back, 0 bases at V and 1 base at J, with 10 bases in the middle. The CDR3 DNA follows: TGCGCCAGCAGCTTGGTGGGGGCCGGGAACACTGAAGCTTTCTTT. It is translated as CASSLVGAGNTEAFF.

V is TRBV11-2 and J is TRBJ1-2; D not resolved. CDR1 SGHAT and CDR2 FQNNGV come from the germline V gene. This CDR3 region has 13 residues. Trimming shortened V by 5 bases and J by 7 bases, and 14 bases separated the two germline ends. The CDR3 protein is CASSPGYVVGYTF. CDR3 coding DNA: TGTGCCAGCAGCCCCGGTTACGTCGTTGGCTACACCTTC.

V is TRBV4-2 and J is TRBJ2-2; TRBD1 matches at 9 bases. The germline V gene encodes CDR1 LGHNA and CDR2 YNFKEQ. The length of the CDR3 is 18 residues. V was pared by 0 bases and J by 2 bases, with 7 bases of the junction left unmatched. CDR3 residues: CASSQDLTGGFNTGELFF. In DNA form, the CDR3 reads TGTGCCAGCAGCCAAGATTTGACAGGGGGATTTAACACCGGGGAGCTGTTTTTT.

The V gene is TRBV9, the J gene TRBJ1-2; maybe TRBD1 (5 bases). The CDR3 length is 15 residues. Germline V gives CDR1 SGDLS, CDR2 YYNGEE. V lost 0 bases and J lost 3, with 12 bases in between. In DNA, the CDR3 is TGTGCCAGCAGCGTAGAAGGCAGGGAATACTATGGCTACACCTTC. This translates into CASSVEGREYYGYTF.